This is a list of T cell receptor beta chains from one sample in a study of blood T cell repertoires in COVID-19. Clones were read by immunoSEQ multiplex PCR, and TCRdb kept only the in-frame ones, dropping some. Of about 100,000 clones in the sample, over 75% are singletons; the top ten hold around 13%. Material: peripheral blood. These TCRs come from a human donor in a cohort sampled during active COVID-19. CDR3s include the opening cysteine and the closing phenylalanine or tryptophan. A D gene is named only where the DNA matches it firmly. Clone size is stated in some rows and not others, as once, few, many or a class when expanded.

CDR3: CASSLSRGIGEKLFF
DNA: TGTGCCAGCAGCTTGTCCCGGGGGATCGGTGAAAAACTGTTTTTT
D: NA
V: TRBV5-6
size: NA
J: TRBJ1-4

CDR3: CASSYEVNTEAFF
DNA: TGTGCCAGCAGTTACGAGGTGAACACTGAAGCTTTCTTT
D: NA
V: TRBV6-5
size: NA
J: TRBJ1-1

CDR3: CASSRLAGNTEAFF
DNA: TGCGCCAGCAGCCGTCTAGCAGGGAACACTGAAGCTTTCTTT
D: NA
V: TRBV4-1
size: NA
J: TRBJ1-1

CDR3: CASRADTSYNSPLHF
DNA: TGTGCCAGCAGGGCCGACACCAGCTATAATTCACCCCTCCACTTT
D: NA
V: TRBV6-5
size: NA
J: TRBJ1-6

CDR3: CASSLEQGNSPLHF
DNA: TGCGCCAGCAGCTTGGAACAGGGTAATTCACCCCTCCACTTT
D: NA
V: TRBV5-1
size: NA
J: TRBJ1-6

CDR3: CASSREVQPQHF
DNA: TGTGCCAGCAGTAGGGAGGTCCAGCCCCAGCATTTT
D: NA
V: TRBV28
size: NA
J: TRBJ1-5

CDR3: CASSGGVMHNEQFF
DNA: TGTGCCAGCAGCGGGGGTGTCATGCACAATGAGCAGTTCTTC
D: NA
V: TRBV27
size: NA
J: TRBJ2-1

CDR3: CASTRGALGEQYF
DNA: TGTGCCAGCACCCGTGGAGCGCTTGGGGAGCAGTACTTC
D: NA
V: TRBV7-2
size: NA
J: TRBJ2-7

CDR3: CASSYALRGEQYF
DNA: TGTGCCAGCAGTTACGCCCTTAGAGGCGAGCAGTACTTC
D: NA
V: TRBV6-5
size: once
J: TRBJ2-7

CDR3: CASITGTSGTNEQFF
DNA: TGTGCCAGCATTACAGGGACTAGCGGAACCAATGAGCAGTTCTTC
D: TRBD2
V: TRBV6-5
size: NA
J: TRBJ2-1

CDR3: CASSTSGSSTDTQYF
DNA: TGTGCCAGCAGCACTAGCGGGAGTAGCACAGATACGCAGTATTTT
D: TRBD2
V: TRBV6-6
size: NA
J: TRBJ2-3

CDR3: CASSSPMRQYF
DNA: TGTGCCAGCAGTTCCCCTATGAGGCAGTACTTC
D: NA
V: TRBV6-2/TRBV6-3
size: NA
J: TRBJ2-7

CDR3: CASSLRGTGGNEQYF
DNA: TGTGCCAGCAGCCTACGCGGGACAGGGGGCAACGAGCAGTACTTC
D: TRBD1
V: TRBV5-6
size: NA
J: TRBJ2-7

CDR3: CASSGTSGYRSEQYF
DNA: TGCGCCAGCAGCGGGACTAGCGGGTACCGTTCTGAGCAGTACTTC
D: TRBD2
V: TRBV5-1
size: NA
J: TRBJ2-7

CDR3: CAWNGAGGEKLFF
DNA: TGTGCCTGGAACGGGGCAGGGGGTGAAAAACTGTTTTTT
D: TRBD1
V: TRBV30
size: NA
J: TRBJ1-4

CDR3: CASSLGGGNTEAFF
DNA: TGCGCCAGCAGCTTGGGAGGGGGCAACACTGAAGCTTTCTTT
D: TRBD1
V: TRBV5-1
size: once
J: TRBJ1-1

CDR3: CASGLSLRELFF
DNA: TGTGCTAGTGGTTTATCCCTTCGGGAGCTGTTTTTT
D: NA
V: TRBV12-5
size: NA
J: TRBJ2-2

CDR3: CASSQGDRRNEKLFF
DNA: TGTGCCAGCAGCCAAGGGGACAGGAGAAATGAAAAACTGTTTTTT
D: TRBD1
V: TRBV14
size: NA
J: TRBJ1-4

CDR3: CASGLVIAGDTDTQYF
DNA: TGTGCTAGTGGTTTGGTAATTGCGGGGGACACAGATACGCAGTATTTT
D: TRBD2
V: TRBV12-5
size: NA
J: TRBJ2-3

CDR3: CASSSGTVYEQYF
DNA: TGTGCCAGCAGTTCCGGGACAGTCTACGAGCAGTACTTC
D: TRBD1
V: TRBV5-4
size: NA
J: TRBJ2-7

CDR3: CASSLGPGPREQYF
DNA: TGTGCCAGCAGCTTAGGGCCAGGGCCAAGGGAGCAGTACTTC
D: NA
V: TRBV11-3
size: NA
J: TRBJ2-7

CDR3: CAIRERTGGTYEQYF
DNA: TGTGCCATCAGGGAGAGGACAGGGGGGACCTACGAGCAGTACTTC
D: TRBD1
V: TRBV10-3
size: NA
J: TRBJ2-7

CDR3: CASSQENWRGGKYNEQFF
DNA: TGTGCCAGCAGCCAAGAAAATTGGCGGGGGGGGAAGTACAATGAGCAGTTCTTC
D: TRBD2
V: TRBV3-1/TRBV3-2
size: NA
J: TRBJ2-1

CDR3: CASNSRLDRHNEQFF
DNA: TGTGCCAGCAATAGCCGCCTCGACAGGCACAATGAGCAGTTCTTC
D: NA
V: TRBV27
size: NA
J: TRBJ2-1

CDR3: CASSLSDRVGGYTF
DNA: TGTGCCAGCAGCCTCTCAGACAGGGTGGGAGGCTACACCTTC
D: TRBD1
V: TRBV7-9
size: few
J: TRBJ1-2

CDR3: CASCRDRDTGELFF
DNA: TGTGCCAGCTGCCGGGACAGGGACACCGGGGAGCTGTTTTTT
D: TRBD1
V: TRBV6-2/TRBV6-3
size: once
J: TRBJ2-2

CDR3: CASSLGTTGEQYF
DNA: TGTGCCAGCAGTTTGGGCACAACCGGCGAGCAGTACTTC
D: NA
V: TRBV12-3/TRBV12-4
size: NA
J: TRBJ2-7

CDR3: CASSYLNTGELFF
DNA: TGTGCCAGCAGTTACCTTAACACCGGGGAGCTGTTTTTT
D: NA
V: TRBV6-2/TRBV6-3
size: NA
J: TRBJ2-2

CDR3: CASSPAAGANYEQYF
DNA: TGTGCCAGCTCACCCGCTGCGGGAGCGAACTACGAGCAGTACTTC
D: TRBD2
V: TRBV18
size: NA
J: TRBJ2-7

CDR3: CATSPAGRFNSPLHF
DNA: TGTGCCACCAGCCCTGCGGGCCGGTTCAATTCACCCCTCCACTTT
D: NA
V: TRBV15
size: NA
J: TRBJ1-6

CDR3: CASSYRGRTEAFF
DNA: TGTGCCAGCAGTTACAGAGGGAGGACTGAAGCTTTCTTT
D: NA
V: TRBV6-5
size: NA
J: TRBJ1-1

CDR3: CASSLSGSGTDTQYF
DNA: TGCGCCAGCAGCTTGAGCGGGAGTGGAACAGATACGCAGTATTTT
D: TRBD2
V: TRBV5-1
size: NA
J: TRBJ2-3

CDR3: CASSLTPGGSGEQFF
DNA: TGTGCCAGCAGCTTAACCCCAGGGGGCTCAGGTGAGCAGTTCTTC
D: TRBD1
V: TRBV7-2
size: few
J: TRBJ2-1

CDR3: CASSIRTPGQGEKLFF
DNA: TGTGCCAGCAGCATTCGAACGCCGGGACAGGGGGAAAAACTGTTTTTT
D: TRBD1
V: TRBV7-9
size: few
J: TRBJ1-4